The clone carrying this T cell receptor beta chain appeared many times. Its antigen is as yet unknown. The data are from a study of early T cells in non-severe SARS-CoV-2 infection. Study-level background: With bulk RNA from unsorted whole blood as input, sequencing yielded unpaired chains. Findings and limits, study-wide: In VDJdb matching, anti-spike CD8 responses were favored while private and CD4 specificities went missing.

The germline V gene encodes CDR1 SGHVS and CDR2 FQNEAQ. J was trimmed by 2 bases and V by 5 bases; bases with no gene match: 2. CDR3 size: 13 residues. Individually, cDNA molecules had unique molecular identifiers attached to them. MiXCR, run by TCRdb on the 5' RACE reads, gives a single entry per CDR3 protein. This table has just over 25,000 distinct CDR3 sequences, around 4% appearing once. The chain is built from TRBV7-8 and TRBJ2-5, with TRBD1 matching 7 bases. This TCR was sampled from an adult who was a healthcare worker with PCR-confirmed SARS-CoV-2 infection or an uninfected control (not recorded which). Sequencing was carried out using whole blood. The CDR3 reads CASSLGQQETQYF. The CDR3 DNA sequence: TGTGCCAGCAGCCTGGGACAGCAAGAGACCCAGTACTTC.